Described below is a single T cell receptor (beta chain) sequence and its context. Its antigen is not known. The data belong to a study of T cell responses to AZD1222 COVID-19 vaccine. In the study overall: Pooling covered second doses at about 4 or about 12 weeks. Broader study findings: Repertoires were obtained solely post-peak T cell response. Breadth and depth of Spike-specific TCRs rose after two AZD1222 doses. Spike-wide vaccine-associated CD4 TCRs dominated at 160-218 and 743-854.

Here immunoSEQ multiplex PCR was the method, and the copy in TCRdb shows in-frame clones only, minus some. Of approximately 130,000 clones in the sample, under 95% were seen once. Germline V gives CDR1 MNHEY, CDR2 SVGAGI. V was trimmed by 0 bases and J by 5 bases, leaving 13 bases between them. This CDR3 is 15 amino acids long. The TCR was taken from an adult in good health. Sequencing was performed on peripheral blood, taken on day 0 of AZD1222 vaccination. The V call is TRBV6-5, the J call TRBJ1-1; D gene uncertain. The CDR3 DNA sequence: TGTGCCAGCAGTTACTCCCCGCGAGGCTGGACTGAAGCTTTCTTT. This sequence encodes CASSYSPRGWTEAFF.